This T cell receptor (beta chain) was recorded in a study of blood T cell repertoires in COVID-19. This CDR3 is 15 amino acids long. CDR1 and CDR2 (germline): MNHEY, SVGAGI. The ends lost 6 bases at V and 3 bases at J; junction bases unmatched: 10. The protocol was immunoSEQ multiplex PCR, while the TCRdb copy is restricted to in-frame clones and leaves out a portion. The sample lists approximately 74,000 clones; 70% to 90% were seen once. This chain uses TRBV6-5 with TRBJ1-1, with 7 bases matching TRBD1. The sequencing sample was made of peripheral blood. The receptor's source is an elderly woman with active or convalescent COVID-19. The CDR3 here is CASRTQGGADTEAFF. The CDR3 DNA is TGTGCCAGCAGAACCCAGGGGGGCGCCGACACTGAAGCTTTCTTT.